This entry describes one T cell receptor (beta chain). Antigen unknown. The CDR3 spans 13 residues. Germline CDR1 is SGHRS and CDR2 is YFSETQ. Trimming cost V 2 bases and J 2 bases, with 7 bases left between them. The PCR employed 60 Vbeta primers together with 13 Jbeta primers. Profiling relied on immunoSEQ multiplex PCR, and the TCRdb table lists in-frame clones only, not all of them. The data hold over 120,000 clones, with about 80% observed a single time. The data belong to a study of cytomegalovirus exposure and HLA in healthy donors. Study findings and constraints: TCR beta chains numbering some 160 were designated cytomegalovirus-associated.

Sequencing was done on a sample of PBMCs. The sequence was collected from a man aged 30-40 years in good health and CMV-seropositive. The rearrangement joins TRBV5-1 to TRBJ1-1, with unresolved D. Here the CDR3 DNA reads TGCGCCAGCAGCTTTGAGGGAAACACTGAAGCTTTCTTT. Translating it yields CASSFEGNTEAFF. The whole variable domain, filled in from reference TRBV5-1 and TRBJ1-1, reads KAGVTQTPRYLIKTRGQQVTLSCSPISGHRSVSWYQQTPGQGLQFLFEYFSETQRNKGNFPGRFSGRQFSNSRSEMNVSTLELGDSALYLCASSFEGNTEAFFGQGTRLTVV.